The clone carrying this T cell receptor beta chain is medium-sized by share. These data belong to a study of tumor-infiltrating lymphocytes in localized non-small cell lung cancer. Some clones are missing from TCRdb's copy, which holds only in-frame ones; the method was immunoSEQ multiplex PCR. The sample contains 20,000 to 25,000 clones, 50% to 80% of which appear only once. The sequencing sample was made of lung tumor tissue. This receptor was obtained from a human donor with non-small cell lung cancer.

The CDR3 region is CASSLEGTTEAFF. CDR3 sequence (DNA): TGTGCCAGCAGTTTGGAGGGAACCACTGAAGCTTTCTTT. The chain couples TRBV6-6 to TRBJ1-1; D is uncertain. The CDR3 spans 13 residues. Germline CDR1 MNHNY, CDR2 SVGAGI (reference sequence). Trimming took off 4 bases at V and 4 bases at J, with 10 bases between the two ends.